The 26 T cell receptor beta chains presented below share a single source sample, sequenced in a study of human T cells and chemical hapten exposure. Time point: pre-sensitization, week 0. Treatment noted: therapeutic diphenylcyclopropenone sensitization with weekly scalp DPC. MiXCR, applied by TCRdb to the RACE reads, yields one record per CDR3 protein. The repertoire has roughly 380,000 distinct CDR3 sequences, 4.5% to 6% of them found once; the top ten carry 2.6%. The material sequenced was whole blood, taken in connection with sensitization to the hapten diphenylcyclopropenone (DPC). The receptors were gathered from a woman aged 45-59 years with alopecia areata. Some clones in this sample may be carry-over from other donors' samples.

This clonotype was seen a few times. The rearrangement links TRBV20-1 to TRBJ1-2, with D possibly matching TRBD1 (5 bases). CDR1 and CDR2 from the germline V gene are DFQATT and SNEGSKA (reference sequence). The CDR3 runs 13 residues. V was cut by 0 bases and J by 10 bases, with 15 bases left in between. The CDR3 nucleotides are TGCAGTGCTAGAGATCTATACTCAGGGAACTACACCTTC. Translation gives CSARDLYSGNYTF.

The table lists this clonotype with many counts. V usage is TRBV20-1 and J usage is TRBJ2-1, with 15 bases fitting TRBD2. The J segment lost 4 bases and the V segment lost 4 bases, leaving 11 bases of the junction unmatched. The CDR3 has 18 residues. Germline loops: CDR1 DFQATT, CDR2 SNEGSKA (reference sequence). The CDR3 is CSATGTSGRLAGYNEQFF. As DNA, the CDR3 is TGCAGTGCTACTGGGACTAGCGGGAGGTTAGCGGGTTACAATGAGCAGTTCTTC.

This clonotype was observed many times. The chain couples TRBV20-1 to TRBJ2-7; tentative D call: TRBD1 (6 bases). Trimming took off 6 bases at V and 2 bases at J, with 11 bases between the two ends. CDR1 is DFQATT, CDR2 SNEGSKA, per germline (reference sequence). This CDR3 region has 12 residues. The CDR3 nucleotides are TGCAGTGCCCAGCGGACAGCCTACGAGCAGTACTTC. Its protein is CSAQRTAYEQYF.

This clonotype was observed many times. This chain connects TRBV6-1 to TRBJ2-5; D is possibly TRBD1 (5 bases). This CDR3 comprises 13 residues. The V end lost 5 bases, the J end lost 2 bases, and 9 bases lay between the germline ends. Germline CDR1 MNHNS, CDR2 SASEGT. CDR3 nucleotides: TGTGCCAGCAGTACAGGATCTCAAGAGACCCAGTACTTC. Its translation is CASSTGSQETQYF.

As concerns this clonotype: Being one base from a much bigger clone, this may be a read error. The chain has TRBV29-1 and TRBJ2-3; D may be TRBD1 or TRBD2 (5 bases each). The CDR3 has 14 amino acids. Germline V gene data show CDR1 as SQVTM and CDR2 as ANQGSEA. CDR3 DNA: TGCAGCGTTAGCCGGGACCCTCGCACAGATACGCGGTATTTT. Its protein is CSVSRDPRTDTRYF.

This clonotype was seen many times. This chain connects TRBV6-5 to TRBJ2-1, with 7 bases matching TRBD1. Per germline, CDR1 MNHEY and CDR2 SVGAGI. The V and J ends lost 6 bases and 2 bases, in that order; junction bases with no gene match: 4. The CDR3 loop spans 14 amino acids. CDR3 sequence (DNA): TGTGCCAGCAGCATCCAGGGGGCCTACAATGAGCAGTTCTTC. This translates into CASSIQGAYNEQFF.

This clonotype was observed at least ten times. The rearrangement links TRBV28 to TRBJ1-2; no definite D call. This CDR3 is built from 14 residues. Trimming stripped 10 bases from V and 2 bases from J, with 17 bases between. Germline V CDR1 and CDR2: MDHEN, SYDVKM. Written as DNA, the CDR3 is TGTGCCACCTCGATGACTGGCGGGAACTATGGCTACACCTTC. As protein: CATSMTGGNYGYTF.

There are many counts of this clonotype. V usage is TRBV9 and J usage is TRBJ2-3; D is undetermined. V gave up 0 bases and J gave up 5 bases, with 13 bases separating them. The CDR3 contains 15 residues. CDR1 SGDLS and CDR2 YYNGEE come from the germline V gene. CDR3 amino acids: CASSVGIGPRDTQYF. The CDR3 nucleotides are TGTGCCAGCAGCGTAGGAATAGGGCCAAGAGATACGCAGTATTTT. Filled out from reference TRBV9 and TRBJ2-3, the complete variable domain reads DSGVTQTPKHLITATGQRVTLRCSPRSGDLSVYWYQQSLDQGLQFLIQYYNGEERAKGNILERFSAQQFPDLHSELNLSSLELGDSALYFCASSVGIGPRDTQYFGPGTRLTVL.

The chain has TRBV6-6 and TRBJ1-1; D gene unclear. The CDR3 has 15 residues. CDR1 and CDR2 from the germline V gene are MNHNY and SVGAGI (reference sequence). The V end lost 1 base, the J end lost 6 bases, and 15 bases lay between the germline ends. Here the CDR3 reads CASSYYDLGASEAFF. In DNA, the CDR3 is TGTGCCAGCAGTTACTATGATTTAGGAGCCTCTGAAGCTTTCTTT.

The sample holds a few counts of this clonotype. The V and J genes are TRBV29-1 and TRBJ1-1; tentative D call: TRBD1 (5 bases). Trimming pared 1 base from V and 1 base from J, leaving 10 bases between. The CDR3 runs 14 residues. Germline CDR1 SQVTM, CDR2 ANQGSEA. CDR3 in DNA: TGCAGCGTTGAAGTCGGAGGGGAGAACACTGAAGCTTTCTTT. Translation gives CSVEVGGENTEAFF.

This clonotype was recorded a few times. This rearrangement joins TRBV7-2 to TRBJ2-1; TRBD2 agrees at 10 bases. V was clipped by 3 bases and J by 3 bases; unmatched bases: 5. This CDR3 is built from 16 residues. Looked up from germline, CDR1 is SGHTA and CDR2 is FQGNSA. CDR3 loop: CASSFSSGGFYNEQFF. CDR3 in DNA: TGTGCCAGCAGCTTTTCTAGCGGGGGTTTCTACAATGAGCAGTTCTTC.

This clonotype was seen ten or more times. The chain links TRBV12-3 or TRBV12-4 to TRBJ2-1; D not certain. Trimming pared 0 bases from V and 8 bases from J, leaving 2 bases between. There are 11 residues in the CDR3. CDR3 protein: CASSLAHEQFF. CDR3 in DNA: TGTGCCAGCAGTTTAGCCCATGAGCAGTTCTTC.

The chain links TRBV29-1 to TRBJ2-1; 10 nucleotides agree with TRBD2. V shed 5 bases and J 1 base; nucleotides not matched to a gene: 11. The CDR3 covers 17 residues. The germline gives CDR1 SQVTM, CDR2 ANQGSEA. The CDR3 reads CSVKYASGSRSYNEQFF. The CDR3 bases are TGCAGCGTTAAATATGCTAGCGGGAGTCGGTCCTACAATGAGCAGTTCTTC.

The chain combines TRBV7-6 with TRBJ1-4; TRBD1 is a possible D gene (6 bases). The CDR3 runs to 15 residues. Looked up from germline, CDR1 is SGHVS and CDR2 is FNYEAQ. Trimming removed 1 base at V and 6 bases at J, with 12 bases between. Here the CDR3 DNA reads TGTGCCAGCAGCTTAGGCGGACAGATGGATGAAAAACTGTTTTTT. Its translation is CASSLGGQMDEKLFF.

This clonotype was found many times. The chain carries TRBV14 and TRBJ1-1; D unresolved. Germline lookup yields CDR1 SGHDN and CDR2 FVKESK. Trimming removed 0 bases from V and 5 bases from J, with 7 bases in between. This CDR3 has 13 residues. CDR3 residues: CASSQDRSTEAFF. DNA of the CDR3: TGTGCCAGCAGCCAAGACAGGAGTACTGAAGCTTTCTTT.

This clonotype was observed many times. The chain's CDR3 is CASSLQSRRQGGTTNEKLFF. DNA of the CDR3: TGTGCCAGCAGCTTGCAAAGTCGCCGCCAGGGTGGGACAACTAATGAAAAACTGTTTTTT. The genes are TRBV21-1 and TRBJ1-4; the table's D call, TRBD1, has no DNA check behind it. TRBV21-1 is termed a pseudogene. The CDR3 consists of 20 residues.

This chain uses TRBV3-1 with TRBJ1-4, with TRBD1 matching 9 bases. This CDR3 is 16 amino acids long. Germline CDR1 is LGHDT and CDR2 is YNNKEL (reference sequence). The trim removed 0 bases at V and 10 bases at J, leaving 9 bases unmatched. The CDR3 coding sequence is TGTGCCAGCAGCCAAGAGACAGGGGGGTCAATACGAAAACTGTTTTTT. It yields the protein CASSQETGGSIRKLFF.

The genes are TRBV6-2 or TRBV6-3 and TRBJ2-3, with D possibly TRBD1 on 5 matching bases. V was trimmed by 6 bases and J by 4 bases, leaving 20 bases between them. The CDR3 sequence is 16 residues long. CDR1 is MNHEY, CDR2 SVGEGT, per germline. DNA for the CDR3: TGTGCCAGCAGCGTGGGGCAGGGTAAGGAGTCAGATACGCAGTATTTT. Translating it yields CASSVGQGKESDTQYF.

V gene TRBV28 combines with J gene TRBJ1-2; the D gene is possibly TRBD1 (6 bases). CDR1 and CDR2 from the germline V gene are MDHEN and SYDVKM. This CDR3 comprises 10 residues. The V and J ends lost 8 bases and 5 bases respectively, with 6 bases between them. The CDR3, as DNA: TGTGCCAGCGGACAGTATGGCTACACCTTC. Its protein product is CASGQYGYTF.

The genes are TRBV7-9 and TRBJ1-1, with a possible D match to TRBD1 (6 bases). V was cut by 5 bases and J by 1 base, with 14 bases left in between. The CDR3 extends over 15 amino acids. Germline assignment: CDR1 SEHNR and CDR2 FQNEAQ (reference sequence). The CDR3: CASSPFRTANTEAFF. In nucleotides, the CDR3 is TGTGCCAGCAGCCCTTTTCGGACAGCGAACACTGAAGCTTTCTTT.

This clonotype was observed many times. The chain is built from TRBV29-1 and TRBJ2-7; possibly TRBD1 or TRBD2 for D (6 bases each). Germline-derived CDR1 and CDR2 are SQVTM and ANQGSEA. V was trimmed by 1 base and J by 1 base, leaving 8 bases between them. This CDR3 has 13 amino acids. CDR3 loop: CSVEGGGSYEQYF. The CDR3 DNA reads as TGCAGCGTTGAAGGAGGGGGGTCCTACGAGCAGTACTTC.

This clonotype came up many times. V and J are TRBV7-9 and TRBJ1-1; 7 nucleotides agree with TRBD1. The V gene end was trimmed by 5 bases and the J gene end by 4 bases; junction bases not matched to a gene: 10. Per germline, CDR1 SEHNR and CDR2 FQNEAQ (reference sequence). This CDR3 is 15 amino acids long. The CDR3 protein is CASSHDRAYGTEAFF. The CDR3 DNA reads as TGTGCCAGCAGCCATGACAGGGCCTACGGCACTGAAGCTTTCTTT.

This clonotype has a handful of counts. The chain's CDR3 is CASGRLNEQFF. CDR3 nucleotides: TGTGCCAGCGGTCGACTTAATGAGCAGTTCTTC. V and J are TRBV6-2 or TRBV6-3 and TRBJ2-1; D is ambiguous. Germline loops: CDR1 MNHEY, CDR2 SVGEGT. The V end was cut by 8 bases, the J end by 7 bases, with 9 bases between. The CDR3 length is 11 residues.

This clonotype was counted at least ten times. This chain connects TRBV5-6 to TRBJ2-6, with no clear D. The V and J ends lost 4 bases and 0 bases respectively, with 11 bases between them. The CDR3 totals 16 residues. Germline loops: CDR1 SGHDT, CDR2 YYEEEE. Written as DNA, the CDR3 is TGTGCCAGCAGCCTCTATCGCACCTCTGGGGCCAACGTCCTGACTTTC. Encoded protein: CASSLYRTSGANVLTF.

The J gene is TRBJ1-1, the V gene TRBV4-1; tentatively, D is TRBD1 (5 bases). Germline assignment: CDR1 MGHRA and CDR2 YSYEKL. CDR3 size: 15 residues. V lost 0 bases to trimming and J lost 4 bases, with 12 bases between them. The CDR3 DNA reads as TGCGCCAGCAGCCAAGATCTTCAGGGAGGCACTGAAGCTTTCTTT. Encoded protein: CASSQDLQGGTEAFF.

The V and J genes are TRBV20-1 and TRBJ1-6; 7 bases line up with TRBD1. From germline, CDR1 is DFQATT and CDR2 SNEGSKA (reference sequence). Trimming took 2 bases from V and 0 from J; bases not matched to a gene: 10. This CDR3 has 18 residues. CDR3 DNA: TGCAGTGCTAGACAGGGGGAATTTAGGAGCTCCTATAATTCACCCCTCCACTTT. Encoded protein: CSARQGEFRSSYNSPLHF.